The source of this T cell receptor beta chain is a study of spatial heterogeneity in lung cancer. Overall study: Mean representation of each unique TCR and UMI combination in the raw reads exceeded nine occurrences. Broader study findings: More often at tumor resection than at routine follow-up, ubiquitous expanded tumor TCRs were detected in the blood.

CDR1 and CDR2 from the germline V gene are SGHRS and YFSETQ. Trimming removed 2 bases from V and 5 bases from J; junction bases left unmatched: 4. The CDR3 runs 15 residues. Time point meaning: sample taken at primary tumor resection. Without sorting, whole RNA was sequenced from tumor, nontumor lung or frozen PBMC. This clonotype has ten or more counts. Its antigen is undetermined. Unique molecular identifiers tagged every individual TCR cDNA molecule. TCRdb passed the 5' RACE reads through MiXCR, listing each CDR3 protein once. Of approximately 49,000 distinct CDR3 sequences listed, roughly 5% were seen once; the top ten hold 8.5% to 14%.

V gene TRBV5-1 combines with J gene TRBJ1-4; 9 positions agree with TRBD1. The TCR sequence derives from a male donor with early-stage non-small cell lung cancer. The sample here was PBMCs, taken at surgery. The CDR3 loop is CASSLYRGQNEKLFF. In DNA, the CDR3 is TGCGCCAGCAGCTTATACAGGGGGCAGAATGAAAAACTGTTTTTT.